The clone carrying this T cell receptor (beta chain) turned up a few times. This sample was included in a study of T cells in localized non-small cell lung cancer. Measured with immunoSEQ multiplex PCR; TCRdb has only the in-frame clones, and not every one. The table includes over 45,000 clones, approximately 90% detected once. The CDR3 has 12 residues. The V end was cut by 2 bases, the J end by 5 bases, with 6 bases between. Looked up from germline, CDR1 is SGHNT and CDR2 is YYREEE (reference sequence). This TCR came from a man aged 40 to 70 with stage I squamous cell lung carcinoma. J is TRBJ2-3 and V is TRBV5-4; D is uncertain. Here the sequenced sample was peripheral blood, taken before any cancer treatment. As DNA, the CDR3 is TGTGCCAGCAGCTTAGAACAAGATACGCAGTATTTT. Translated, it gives CASSLEQDTQYF.